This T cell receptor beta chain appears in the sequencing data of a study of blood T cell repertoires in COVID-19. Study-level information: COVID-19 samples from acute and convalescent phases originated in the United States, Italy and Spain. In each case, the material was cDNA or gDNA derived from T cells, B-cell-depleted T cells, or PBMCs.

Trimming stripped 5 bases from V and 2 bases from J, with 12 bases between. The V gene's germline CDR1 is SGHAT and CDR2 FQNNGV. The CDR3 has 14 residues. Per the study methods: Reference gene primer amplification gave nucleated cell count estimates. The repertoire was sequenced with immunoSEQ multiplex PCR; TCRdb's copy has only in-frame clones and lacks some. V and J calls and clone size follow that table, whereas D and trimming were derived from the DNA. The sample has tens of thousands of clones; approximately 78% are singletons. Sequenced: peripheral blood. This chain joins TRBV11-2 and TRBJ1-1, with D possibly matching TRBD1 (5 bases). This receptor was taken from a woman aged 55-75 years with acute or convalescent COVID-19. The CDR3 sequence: CASSPYGGNTEAFF. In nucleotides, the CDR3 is TGTGCCAGCAGCCCCTACGGGGGAAACACTGAAGCTTTCTTT.